These 18 T cell receptor beta chains share one sample of origin, sequenced in a study of blood T cell repertoires in COVID-19. Generated by immunoSEQ multiplex PCR, the TCRdb table keeps only in-frame clones and is missing some. The data contain about 150,000 clones, roughly 78% of them singletons. The sample was PBMCs or T cells enriched from blood (not recorded which). The receptors were sampled from a woman between 50 and 59 years old who had recovered from COVID-19.

The genes are TRBV28 and TRBJ1-4; D uncertain. Germline-derived CDR1 and CDR2 are MDHEN and SYDVKM. The V and J ends lost 2 bases and 7 bases respectively, with 14 bases between them. This CDR3 is built from 15 residues. CDR3 loop: CASSLGPGVVEKLFF. The CDR3 DNA sequence: TGTGCCAGCAGTTTAGGTCCCGGGGTTGTTGAAAAACTGTTTTTT.

This sequence joins TRBV7-8 and TRBJ2-1; D is ambiguous. The CDR3 is 13 amino acids. V was trimmed by 1 base and J by 6 bases, leaving 7 bases between them. Germline CDR1 reads SGHVS; CDR2 reads FQNEAQ. CDR3 DNA: TGTGCCAGCAGCTTAGGTGGAGTCAATGAGCAGTTCTTC. It is translated as CASSLGGVNEQFF.

The rearrangement links TRBV4-1 to TRBJ2-1, with D possibly matching TRBD2 (6 bases). The CDR3 is 15 amino acids. Germline V CDR1 and CDR2: MGHRA, YSYEKL. Trimming stripped 3 bases from V and 1 base from J, with 10 bases between. The CDR3 DNA is TGCGCCAGCAGCCAGCTGAGCGGGTCCTACAATGAGCAGTTCTTC. Encoded protein: CASSQLSGSYNEQFF.

With regard to this clone: The identical CDR3 is also encoded by other nucleotide sequences in the sample. The rearrangement links TRBV28 to TRBJ2-3; 9 nucleotides match TRBD1. Per germline, CDR1 MDHEN and CDR2 SYDVKM. V shed 5 bases and J 3 bases; nucleotides not matched to a gene: 6. CDR3 length equals 15 residues. DNA for the CDR3: TGTGCCAGCAGTCAGGACAGGGGAGGGACAGATACGCAGTATTTT. Translated, it gives CASSQDRGGTDTQYF.

The chain couples TRBV28 to TRBJ2-7; D might be TRBD1 (5 bases). Per the germline V gene, CDR1 is MDHEN and CDR2 is SYDVKM. The ends were cut back, 2 bases at V and 0 bases at J, with 8 bases in the middle. The CDR3 contains 14 residues. The chain's CDR3 is CASSLAGFSYEQYF. In nucleotides, the CDR3 is TGTGCCAGCAGTTTAGCAGGGTTCTCCTACGAGCAGTACTTC. Together with reference TRBV28 and TRBJ2-7, the CDR3 gives the full variable domain: DVKVTQSSRYLVKRTGEKVFLECVQDMDHENMFWYRQDPGLGLRLIYFSYDVKMKEKGDIPEGYSVSREKKERFSLILESASTNQTSMYLCASSLAGFSYEQYFGPGTRLTVT.

This sequence joins TRBV19 and TRBJ1-3, with D uncertain. This CDR3 spans 14 amino acids. Trimming pared 8 bases from V and 0 bases from J, leaving 11 bases between. Germline V gene sequence: CDR1 LNHDA, CDR2 SQIVND (reference sequence). CDR3 nucleotide sequence: TGTGCCAGTTCAGTCCGAAACTCTGGAAACACCATATATTTT. Its translation: CASSVRNSGNTIYF. The full variable domain, completed using reference TRBV19 and TRBJ1-3, is DGGITQSPKYLFRKEGQNVTLSCEQNLNHDAMYWYRQDPGQGLRLIYYSQIVNDFQKGDIAEGYSVSREKKESFPLTVTSAQKNPTAFYLCASSVRNSGNTIYFGEGSWLTVV.

This chain joins TRBV5-1 and TRBJ2-1; D is possibly TRBD1 (6 bases). The germline gives CDR1 SGHRS, CDR2 YFSETQ. Deletions cut 4 bases from V and 6 bases from J, with 20 bases between. This CDR3 has 16 residues. The CDR3 nucleotides read TGCGCCAGCAGCACTCACAGGGACGACTTTAGCAATGAGCAGTTCTTC. This encodes CASSTHRDDFSNEQFF.

The rearrangement uses TRBV6-5 and TRBJ1-4; 9 bases are a match to TRBD1. This CDR3 spans 15 amino acids. After removal of 7 bases from V and 7 bases from J, the junction contained 10 bases not matched to a gene. From germline, CDR1 is MNHEY and CDR2 SVGAGI. Here the CDR3 reads CASNDLQGAGEKLFF. CDR3 nucleotide sequence: TGTGCCAGCAACGACCTACAGGGGGCGGGTGAAAAACTGTTTTTT.

J is TRBJ2-1 and V is TRBV6-5; possibly TRBD1 for D (6 bases). V lost 6 bases and J 10 bases, leaving 16 bases between the germline ends. From germline, CDR1 is MNHEY and CDR2 SVGAGI. CDR3 length equals 13 residues. Written as DNA, the CDR3 is TGTGCCAGCAGCTTCGGACAGCCTCTAGAGCAGTTCTTC. Its translation is CASSFGQPLEQFF.

This chain uses TRBV5-1 with TRBJ2-7, with no clear D. V was pared by 1 base and J by 5 bases, with 7 bases between. Germline V gene data show CDR1 as SGHRS and CDR2 as YFSETQ. The CDR3 runs to 12 residues. The DNA for the CDR3 is TGCGCCAGCAGCTTGATCTCGGACGAGCAGTACTTC. Its protein is CASSLISDEQYF.

For this clone: At one end, the junction sequence differs from germline, possibly due to a read error. CDR3 nucleotides: TGTGCCAGCAGCTTAGACCAGGAGACCCAGTACTTC. It codes for CASSLDQETQYF. The chain combines TRBV11-1 with TRBJ2-5; D is uncertain. The CDR3 is 12 amino acids. Germline CDR1 reads SGHAT; CDR2 reads FQDESV (reference sequence).

The chain employs TRBV18 and TRBJ1-2, with D unresolved. Germline lookup yields CDR1 KGHSH and CDR2 LQKENI. V dropped 3 bases and J dropped 4 bases, with 18 bases sitting between them. The CDR3 sequence is 16 residues long. The CDR3 DNA reads as TGTGCCAGCTCACCGCAACCACGGTCCCACGCCTATGGCTACACCTTC. It encodes CASSPQPRSHAYGYTF.

This chain uses TRBV24-1 with TRBJ2-1, with 7 nucleotides matching TRBD2. Germline assignment: CDR1 KGHDR and CDR2 SFDVKD. Trimming at V came to 2 bases and at J to 0 bases, leaving 3 bases not matched to a gene. The CDR3 loop spans 16 amino acids. The CDR3 DNA reads as TGTGCCACCAGTGATTACATAGCGGGCTCCTACAATGAGCAGTTCTTC. Its protein product is CATSDYIAGSYNEQFF.

The chain is built from TRBV10-1 and TRBJ2-2, with a tentative D call TRBD1 (6 bases). There are 14 residues in the CDR3. The V end lost 9 bases, the J end lost 5 bases, and 16 bases lay between the germline ends. The germline gives CDR1 WNHNN, CDR2 SYGVQD (reference sequence). The CDR3: CARKGHRRTGELFF. CDR3 bases: TGCGCCAGAAAGGGACACCGGAGAACCGGGGAGCTGTTTTTT.

The chain recombines TRBV2 with TRBJ2-7; D not certain. This CDR3 comprises 12 residues. Germline V gene sequence: CDR1 SNHLY, CDR2 FYNNEI. Trimming removed 4 bases from V and 0 bases from J, with 4 bases in between. DNA of the CDR3: TGTGCCAGCAGTGGCAGCTCCTACGAGCAGTACTTC. Protein sequence: CASSGSSYEQYF.

This chain uses TRBV28 with TRBJ2-7, with a possible D match to TRBD2 (7 bases). The germline V and J ends were trimmed by 10 bases and 6 bases, with 10 bases remaining between them. The CDR3 totals 10 residues. In germline, CDR1 is MDHEN, CDR2 SYDVKM. In DNA, the CDR3 is TGTGCCATAGGGGGGGCCGAGCAGTACTTC. Its translation: CAIGGAEQYF.

The chain has TRBV28 and TRBJ2-3, with D unresolved. The length of the CDR3 is 13 residues. Trimming left V 6 bases short and J 1 base short, with 8 bases between. The germline V gene encodes CDR1 MDHEN and CDR2 SYDVKM. CDR3 loop: CASSPGGTDTQYF. The CDR3 DNA reads TGTGCCAGCAGCCCCGGAGGCACAGATACGCAGTATTTT.

The CDR3: CASSSGDQGTSYGYTF. CDR3 bases: TGCGCCAGCAGCTCCGGGGACCAGGGGACTAGCTATGGCTACACCTTC. The chain combines TRBV5-1 with TRBJ1-2; tentatively, D is TRBD1 (6 bases). CDR3 size: 16 residues. Trimming removed 3 bases at V and 4 bases at J, with 19 bases between. The germline CDR1 and CDR2 sequences are SGHRS and YFSETQ.